These 27 T cell receptor beta chains originate from one sample sequenced in a study of cytomegalovirus exposure and HLA in healthy donors. The PCR contained 60 Vbeta and 13 Jbeta primers. Profiling relied on immunoSEQ multiplex PCR, and the TCRdb table lists in-frame clones only, not all of them. Of over 75,000 clones listed, 75% to 85% were seen once; the top ten hold roughly 3.4%. Sequenced input: PBMCs. The receptors come from a young man in good health and CMV-seropositive.

The chain uses TRBV28 and TRBJ1-5; TRBD1 matches at 8 bases. Trimming removed 4 bases from V and 6 bases from J; junction bases left unmatched: 11. CDR3 length: 16 amino acids. Per the germline V gene, CDR1 is MDHEN and CDR2 is SYDVKM. The CDR3 loop is CASSSPRTGSGQPQHF. Written as DNA, the CDR3 is TGTGCCAGCAGTTCCCCTAGGACAGGGAGCGGTCAGCCCCAGCATTTT.

This clone has a handful of counts. The chain uses TRBV30 and TRBJ1-5, with D maybe TRBD1 (5 bases). Germline-derived CDR1 and CDR2 are GTSNPN and SVGIG (reference sequence). This CDR3 is built from 16 residues. V was trimmed by 1 base and J by 0 bases, leaving 13 bases between them. CDR3 in DNA: TGTGCCTGGAGTGCCGGCGGGGGATATAGCAATCAGCCCCAGCATTTT. Residues: CAWSAGGGYSNQPQHF.

The rearrangement links TRBV9 to TRBJ2-7; 10 positions match TRBD1. The V gene's germline CDR1 is SGDLS and CDR2 YYNGEE. J lost 3 bases, V lost 3 bases, and 3 bases had no gene match. The CDR3 has 14 residues. DNA for the CDR3: TGTGCCAGCAGCGCCGGACAGGGGGGCTACGAGCAGTACTTC. Translating gives CASSAGQGGYEQYF.

The chain uses TRBV29-1 and TRBJ2-1; TRBD2 matches 7 bases. The V gene's germline CDR1 is SQVTM and CDR2 ANQGSEA. There are 14 residues in the CDR3. V was pared by 3 bases and J by 6 bases, with 8 bases of the junction left unmatched. CDR3 protein: CSVDPGRGGNEQFF. The CDR3 region has the DNA TGCAGCGTTGATCCGGGGCGCGGGGGCAATGAGCAGTTCTTC.

For the CDR3, the DNA is TGTGCTAGTGGCGCGAGACAGGGCCCCTACAATGAGCAGTTCTTC. It specifies CASGARQGPYNEQFF. This chain links TRBV12-5 with TRBJ2-1; 7 positions match TRBD1. The CDR3 runs 15 residues. J gave up 2 bases and V 6 bases, and 7 bases lay outside the gene matches. In germline, CDR1 is LGHNT, CDR2 FRNRAP. The complete variable domain, with remaining parts taken from reference TRBV12-5 and TRBJ2-1, reads DARVTQTPRHKVTEMGQEVTMRCQPILGHNTVFWYRQTMMQGLELLAYFRNRAPLDDSGMPKDRFSAEMPDATLATLKIQPSEPRDSAVYFCASGARQGPYNEQFFGPGTRLTVL.

About this clone itself: Mismatch with germline at one junction end may stem from a read error. This chain uses TRBV4-1 with TRBJ1-5; a possible D gene is TRBD1 (6 bases). CDR1 MGHRA and CDR2 YSYEKL come from the germline V gene. The CDR3 is made up of 16 amino acids. The CDR3 loop is CASSQEGGGGNQPQHF. DNA for the CDR3: TGTGCCAGCAGCCAAGAGGGGGGAGGGGGCAATCAGCCCCAGCATTTT.

The genes are TRBV5-1 and TRBJ2-1; D gene ambiguous. Germline V gene sequence: CDR1 SGHRS, CDR2 YFSETQ. This CDR3 is 15 amino acids long. The V and J ends lost 0 bases and 1 base respectively, with 8 bases between them. CDR3 bases: TGCGCCAGCAGCTTGGAGGTGACTTCCTACAATGAGCAGTTCTTC. Translating it yields CASSLEVTSYNEQFF.

The chain couples TRBV7-8 to TRBJ1-1; perhaps TRBD1 as D (6 bases). Germline V lookup: CDR1 SGHVS, CDR2 FQNEAQ. V was pared by 3 bases and J by 1 base, with 12 bases between. The CDR3 runs to 15 residues. The CDR3 sequence: CASSFGTSGNTEAFF. Written as DNA, the CDR3 is TGTGCCAGCAGCTTTGGGACATCTGGGAACACTGAAGCTTTCTTT. Full variable domain (missing parts from reference TRBV7-8 and TRBJ1-1): GAGVSQSPRYKVAKRGQDVALRCDPISGHVSLFWYQQALGQGPEFLTYFQNEAQLDKSGLPSDRFFAERPEGSVSTLKIQRTQQEDSAVYLCASSFGTSGNTEAFFGQGTRLTVV.

This clone has only one observation. The J gene is TRBJ2-1, the V gene TRBV10-3; 8 bases align to TRBD2. V dropped 3 bases and J dropped 7; count of bases not matched to a gene: 5. Per germline, CDR1 ENHRY and CDR2 SYGVKD. This CDR3 region has 14 residues. The CDR3: CAISEGASGNEQFF. The CDR3 region has the DNA TGTGCCATCAGTGAAGGGGCTAGCGGGAATGAGCAGTTCTTC.

The rearrangement links TRBV19 to TRBJ2-2, with TRBD2 identical over 9 bases. Germline assignment: CDR1 LNHDA and CDR2 SQIVND (reference sequence). The CDR3 runs 15 residues. Unmatched junction bases numbered 5, after V lost 4 bases and J lost 5 bases. The CDR3 nucleotides are TGTGCCAGTAGTAAGCTAGCGGGAATAACCGGGGAGCTGTTTTTT. Its translation is CASSKLAGITGELFF.

The CDR3: CAWASLDRGLSPLHF. CDR3 nucleotide sequence: TGTGCCTGGGCGAGCCTGGACAGGGGGCTTTCACCCCTCCACTTT. The chain employs TRBV30 and TRBJ1-6, with 11 bases matching TRBD1. CDR1 is GTSNPN, CDR2 SVGIG, per germline (reference sequence). CDR3 length: 15 residues. V dropped 5 bases and J dropped 9; count of bases not matched to a gene: 9.

The chain recombines TRBV18 with TRBJ2-7; 14 nucleotides align to TRBD2. This CDR3 comprises 16 residues. Trimming at V came to 6 bases and at J to 5 bases, leaving 9 bases not matched to a gene. CDR1 KGHSH and CDR2 LQKENI come from the germline V gene. CDR3 residues: CASSPGTSGRSHEQYF. CDR3 sequence (DNA): TGTGCCAGCTCCCCCGGGACTAGCGGGAGATCCCACGAGCAGTACTTC.

The chain employs TRBV29-1 and TRBJ1-2; possibly TRBD1 for D (6 bases). The CDR3 is 14 amino acids. Between the trimmed V and J ends, which lost 3 bases and 2 bases, there was a span of 13 bases. The germline CDR1 and CDR2 sequences are SQVTM and ANQGSEA. CDR3 loop: CSVEGGTGNYGYTF. The CDR3 DNA reads TGCAGCGTTGAGGGTGGTACAGGGAACTATGGCTACACCTTC.

The chain links TRBV5-4 to TRBJ2-1; TRBD1 is a possible D gene (6 bases). Between the trimmed V and J ends, which lost 4 bases and 8 bases, there was a span of 16 bases. CDR3 size: 14 residues. CDR1 is SGHNT, CDR2 YYREEE, per germline (reference sequence). The CDR3 protein is CASSILQQGDEQFF. In DNA form, the CDR3 reads TGTGCCAGCAGCATTTTACAACAGGGTGATGAGCAGTTCTTC. Using reference TRBV5-4 and TRBJ2-1 for the parts outside the CDR3, the full variable domain is ETGVTQSPTHLIKTRGQQVTLRCSSQSGHNTVSWYQQALGQGPQFIFQYYREEENGRGNFPPRFSGLQFPNYSSELNVNALELDDSALYLCASSILQQGDEQFFGPGTRLTVL.

The chain links TRBV30 to TRBJ1-1; D gene ambiguous. CDR1 and CDR2 from the germline V gene are GTSNPN and SVGIG (reference sequence). The length of the CDR3 is 13 residues. Trimming removed 1 base at V and 4 bases at J, with 10 bases between. CDR3 coding DNA: TGTGCCTGGAGTGGACAAAGTACCACTGAAGCTTTCTTT. It specifies CAWSGQSTTEAFF.

The chain couples TRBV6-4 to TRBJ2-2; perhaps TRBD2 as D (5 bases). V was pared by 4 bases and J by 0 bases, with 6 bases between. This CDR3 is 14 amino acids long. Looked up from germline, CDR1 is MRHNA and CDR2 is SNTAGT. CDR3 nucleotides: TGTGCCAGCAGTGCACTAGCGAACACCGGGGAGCTGTTTTTT. Translation gives CASSALANTGELFF.

This chain connects TRBV20-1 to TRBJ2-1; 7 bases line up with TRBD2. Germline CDR1 and CDR2: DFQATT and SNEGSKA (reference sequence). V lost 4 bases and J lost 10; bases outside the gene matches: 4. This CDR3 region has 11 residues. CDR3 region: CSATRAGEQFF. As DNA, the CDR3 is TGCAGTGCTACCCGAGCGGGAGAGCAGTTCTTC.

The V gene is TRBV10-3, the J gene TRBJ1-3; 7 bases are shared with TRBD1. Trimming took 8 bases from V and 1 from J; bases not matched to a gene: 5. Germline loops: CDR1 ENHRY, CDR2 SYGVKD. The CDR3 covers 14 residues. CDR3 DNA sequence: TGTGCCATCGGGGACAGCTCTTCTGGAAACACCATATATTTT. Encoded protein: CAIGDSSSGNTIYF.

CDR3 coding DNA: TGTGCCAGCAGGGGACAGGGGGCCTACGAGCAGTACTTC. Residues: CASRGQGAYEQYF. The J gene is TRBJ2-7, the V gene TRBV6-1, with 11 bases that match TRBD1. V trimming: 6 bases; J trimming: 2 bases; junction bases outside the gene matches: 0. Germline CDR1 MNHNS, CDR2 SASEGT. This CDR3 region has 13 residues.

The chain combines TRBV7-8 with TRBJ1-1; TRBD1 matches 10 bases. J was trimmed by 1 base and V by 3 bases; bases with no gene match: 8. The CDR3 runs 17 residues. The germline gives CDR1 SGHVS, CDR2 FQNEAQ. CDR3 nucleotide sequence: TGTGCCAGCAGCTTGTACCGGGACAGGGGAACGAACACTGAAGCTTTCTTT. Protein sequence: CASSLYRDRGTNTEAFF.

The chain has TRBV19 and TRBJ2-7; 8 nucleotides line up with TRBD1. Germline V gene lookup returns CDR1 LNHDA and CDR2 SQIVND (reference sequence). CDR3 length equals 14 residues. V shed 6 bases, J shed 0 bases, and the junction held 4 bases outside the gene matches. This chain's CDR3 is CASRDRALSYEQYF. CDR3 DNA: TGTGCCAGTAGGGACAGGGCTCTCTCCTACGAGCAGTACTTC.

This clone was seen only once. The V gene is TRBV7-6, the J gene TRBJ1-4; no clear D. From germline, CDR1 is SGHVS and CDR2 FNYEAQ. The CDR3 is 16 amino acids. V was clipped by 5 bases and J by 1 base, with 14 bases between them. CDR3 region: CASSLFPGGTNEKLFF. The CDR3 nucleotides read TGTGCCAGCAGCCTCTTCCCGGGAGGAACTAATGAAAAACTGTTTTTT.

This sequence joins TRBV6-5 and TRBJ2-3, with 7 bases that match TRBD1. The CDR3 has 14 amino acids. The germline V gene has CDR1 MNHEY and CDR2 SVGAGI. V lost 5 bases to trimming and J lost 4 bases; unmatched junction nucleotides: 6. CDR3 in DNA: TGTGCCAGCAGTCCGAGGGGGCGGCCAGATACGCAGTATTTT. Encoded protein: CASSPRGRPDTQYF.

V is TRBV5-1 and J is TRBJ2-5; 10 nucleotides line up with TRBD1. The junction had 7 bases not matched to a gene; V was cut back by 7 bases and J by 1 base. This CDR3 has 15 residues. The germline CDR1 and CDR2 sequences are SGHRS and YFSETQ. DNA for the CDR3: TGCGCCAGCTCCTCGGGGGACAGGGGCCAAGAGACCCAGTACTTC. Translated: CASSSGDRGQETQYF.

The V gene is TRBV2, the J gene TRBJ2-7; TRBD2 agrees at 8 bases. This CDR3 is built from 18 residues. CDR1 is SNHLY and CDR2 is FYNNEI in the germline V gene. Germline trimming cut 6 bases from V and 2 bases from J; bases unmatched to any gene: 18. As DNA, the CDR3 is TGTGCCAGCAGGTTTCATAGGTTGGGACTAGTGGGGGCCTACGAGCAGTACTTC. Its translation is CASRFHRLGLVGAYEQYF.

This sequence joins TRBV7-2 and TRBJ1-5; perhaps TRBD1 as D (6 bases). The CDR3 sequence is 14 residues long. V lost 6 bases to trimming and J lost 3 bases, with 12 bases between them. Germline V CDR1 and CDR2: SGHTA, FQGNSA. This CDR3 is CASRLRDTNQPQHF. The CDR3 DNA is TGTGCCAGCAGACTTCGGGACACCAATCAGCCCCAGCATTTT.

The rearrangement joins TRBV7-2 to TRBJ2-4; maybe TRBD1 (6 bases). Germline V gives CDR1 SGHTA, CDR2 FQGNSA. V lost 8 bases and J 0 bases, leaving 8 bases between the germline ends. This CDR3 comprises 13 residues. CDR3 in amino acids: CASSDRAKNIQYF. CDR3 nucleotide sequence: TGTGCCAGCTCGGACAGAGCCAAAAACATTCAGTACTTC.